This record looks at one T cell receptor (beta chain) sequence and its context. As originally analysed: Cell counts per sample came from amplifying reference gene primers. Measured with immunoSEQ multiplex PCR; TCRdb has only the in-frame clones, and not every one. V, J and clone size are taken as reported in that table, and D and trimming were inferred from the DNA itself. Of nearly 200,000 clones listed, approximately 87% are singletons. This specimen belongs to a study of blood T cell repertoires in COVID-19. Study in general: Both acute and convalescent COVID-19 samples were obtained from the United States, Italy and Spain. Nucleic acid was either cDNA or gDNA, and it came from T cells, B-cell-depleted T cells, or PBMCs.

Trimming at V came to 4 bases and at J to 14 bases, leaving 20 bases not matched to a gene. The CDR3 sequence is 16 residues long. Germline values: CDR1 SGHKS, CDR2 YYEKEE (reference sequence). The sequencing sample was made of peripheral blood. This chain uses TRBV5-5 with TRBJ2-1; 8 positions match TRBD2. The TCR comes from a woman in her sixties or seventies with acute or convalescent COVID-19. The CDR3 sequence is CASSPGGGLAGLREFF. The CDR3 coding sequence is TGTGCCAGCAGCCCCGGAGGGGGTCTAGCGGGTCTTAGGGAGTTCTTC. The full variable domain, in which reference TRBV5-5 and TRBJ2-1 provide the parts outside the CDR3, is DAGVTQSPTHLIKTRGQQVTLRCSPISGHKSVSWYQQVLGQGPQFIFQYYEKEERGRGNFPDRFSARQFPNYSSELNVNALLLGDSALYLCASSPGGGLAGLREFFGPGTRLTVL.